The present T cell receptor (beta chain) was sequenced within a study of regulatory T cells in long-lasting Graves disease. Study details: Persistent Graves' disease denoted over 5 years of antithyroid drugs plus positive TSH receptor antibodies.

The time point: persistent/refractory GD, antithyroid drugs over 5 years with positive TRAb. The TCR library was prepared using RNA isolated from PBMCs. This clonotype was seen a handful of times. Antigen unknown. CDR3 regions were amplified by Arm-PCR using iRepertoire HTBI primers to build TCR beta libraries. TCRdb reanalysed the multiplex PCR reads using MiXCR and keeps one entry per CDR3 protein. The sample includes around 430,000 distinct CDR3 sequences, 20% to 25% of them seen just once. Findings and caveats of the study: Favoring TRBV28, TRBJ1-2 and TRBJ2-5 was a feature seen in persistent disease. Relative to newly diagnosed Graves' patients, persistent ones had lower TCR diversity.

Per the germline V gene, CDR1 is LNHDA and CDR2 is SQIVND (reference sequence). The CDR3 has 15 residues. V gave up 3 bases and J gave up 7 bases, with 15 bases separating them. The rearrangement uses TRBV19 and TRBJ1-4, with a weak D call TRBD1 (5 bases). The receptor's source is a female donor with Graves disease. Sequencing was performed on peripheral blood mononuclear cells (PBMCs), taken when the disease was refractory, from a patient treated with antithyroid drugs. CDR3 sequence (DNA): TGTGCCAGTAGTATCGTGGGGGGTTTTACTGAAAAACTGTTTTTT. It encodes CASSIVGGFTEKLFF.